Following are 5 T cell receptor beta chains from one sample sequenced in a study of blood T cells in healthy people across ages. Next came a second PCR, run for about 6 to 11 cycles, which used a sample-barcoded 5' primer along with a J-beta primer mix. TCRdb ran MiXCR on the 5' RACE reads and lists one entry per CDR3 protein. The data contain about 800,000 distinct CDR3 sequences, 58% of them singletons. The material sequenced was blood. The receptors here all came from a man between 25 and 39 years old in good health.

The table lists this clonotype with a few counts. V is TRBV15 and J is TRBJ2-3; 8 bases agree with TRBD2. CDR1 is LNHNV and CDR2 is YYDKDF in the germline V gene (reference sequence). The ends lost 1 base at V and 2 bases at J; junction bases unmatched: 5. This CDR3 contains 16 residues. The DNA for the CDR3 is TGTGCCACCAGCAGAGGCGGGACTAGTTTCACAGATACGCAGTATTTT. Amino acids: CATSRGGTSFTDTQYF.

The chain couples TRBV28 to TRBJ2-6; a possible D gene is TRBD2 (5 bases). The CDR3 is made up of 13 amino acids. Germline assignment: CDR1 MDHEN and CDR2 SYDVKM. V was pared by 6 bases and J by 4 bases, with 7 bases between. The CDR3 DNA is TGTGCCAGCAGATCGGGAGGGGCCAACGTCCTGACTTTC. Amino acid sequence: CASRSGGANVLTF. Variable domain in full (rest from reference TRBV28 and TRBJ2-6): DVKVTQSSRYLVKRTGEKVFLECVQDMDHENMFWYRQDPGLGLRLIYFSYDVKMKEKGDIPEGYSVSREKKERFSLILESASTNQTSMYLCASRSGGANVLTFGAGSRLTVL.

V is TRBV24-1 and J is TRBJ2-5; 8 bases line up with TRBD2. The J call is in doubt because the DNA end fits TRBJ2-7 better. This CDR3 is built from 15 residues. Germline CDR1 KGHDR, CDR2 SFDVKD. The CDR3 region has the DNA TGTGCCACCAGTGATACCGGGACTAGAGGCTACGAGCAGTACTTC. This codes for CATSDTGTRGYEQYF.

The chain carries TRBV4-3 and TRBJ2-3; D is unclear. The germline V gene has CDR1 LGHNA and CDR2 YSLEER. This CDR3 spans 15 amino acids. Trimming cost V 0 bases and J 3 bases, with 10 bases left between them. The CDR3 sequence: CASSQDWMGTDTQYF. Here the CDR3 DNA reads TGCGCCAGCAGCCAAGATTGGATGGGAACAGATACGCAGTATTTT.

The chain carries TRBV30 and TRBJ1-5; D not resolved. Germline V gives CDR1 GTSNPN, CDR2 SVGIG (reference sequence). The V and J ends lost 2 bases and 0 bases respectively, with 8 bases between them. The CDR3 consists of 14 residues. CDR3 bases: TGTGCCTGGAGTTCCACCTATAGCAATCAGCCCCAGCATTTT. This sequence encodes CAWSSTYSNQPQHF.